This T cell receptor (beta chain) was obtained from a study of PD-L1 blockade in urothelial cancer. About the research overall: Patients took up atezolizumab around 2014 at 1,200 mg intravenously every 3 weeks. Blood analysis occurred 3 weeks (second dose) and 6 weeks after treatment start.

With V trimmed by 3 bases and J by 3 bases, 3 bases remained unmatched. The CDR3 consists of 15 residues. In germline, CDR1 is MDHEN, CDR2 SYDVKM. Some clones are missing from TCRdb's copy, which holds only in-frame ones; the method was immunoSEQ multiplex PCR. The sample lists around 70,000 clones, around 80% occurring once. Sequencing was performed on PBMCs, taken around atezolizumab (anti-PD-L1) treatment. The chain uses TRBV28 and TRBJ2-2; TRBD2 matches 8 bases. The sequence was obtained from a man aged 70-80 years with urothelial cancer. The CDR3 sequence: CASSFSGGDTGELFF. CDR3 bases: TGTGCCAGCAGTTTTTCGGGGGGGGACACCGGGGAGCTGTTTTTT.